The subject of this entry is one T cell receptor beta chain. TCRdb keeps only in-frame clones here, not all; method: immunoSEQ multiplex PCR. Counted here are 130,000 to 150,000 clones, roughly 84% occurring once; the ten biggest clones make up around 40%. The CDR3 length is 12 residues. V shed 5 bases and J shed 4 bases, with 9 bases lying between them. Per the germline V gene, CDR1 is MDHEN and CDR2 is SYDVKM. The data were taken from a study of blood T cell repertoires in COVID-19. The sample comprised peripheral blood. The sequence came from a human donor in a cohort sampled during active COVID-19. The chain joins TRBV28 to TRBJ2-7, with unresolved D. The CDR3 coding sequence is TGTGCCAGCAGTCCTGACGGGTACGAGCAGTACTTC. Residues: CASSPDGYEQYF.